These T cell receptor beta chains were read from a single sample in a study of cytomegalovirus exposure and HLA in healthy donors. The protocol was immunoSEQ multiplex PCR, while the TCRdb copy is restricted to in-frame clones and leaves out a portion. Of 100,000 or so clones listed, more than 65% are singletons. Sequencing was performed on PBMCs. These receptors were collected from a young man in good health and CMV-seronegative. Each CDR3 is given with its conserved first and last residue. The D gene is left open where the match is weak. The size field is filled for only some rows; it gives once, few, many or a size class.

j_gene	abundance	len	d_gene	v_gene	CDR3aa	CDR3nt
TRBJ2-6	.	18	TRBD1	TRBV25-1	CASSQPDRANSGANVLTF	TGTGCCAGCAGTCAACCCGACAGGGCCAACTCTGGGGCCAACGTCCTGACTTTC
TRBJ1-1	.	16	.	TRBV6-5	CASSYSIVPGRAEAFF	TGTGCCAGCAGTTACTCGATAGTGCCGGGGAGAGCTGAAGCTTTCTTT
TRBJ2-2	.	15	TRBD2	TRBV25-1	CASSNSSGRSGELFF	TGTGCCAGCAGCAATTCTAGCGGGAGGTCCGGGGAGCTGTTTTTT
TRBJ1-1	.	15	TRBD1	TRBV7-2	CASSPRTGDTTEAFF	TGTGCCAGCAGCCCTAGGACAGGGGATACCACTGAAGCTTTCTTT
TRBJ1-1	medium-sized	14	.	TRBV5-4	CASSSATLMSEAFF	TGTGCCAGCAGCTCTGCAACCCTAATGAGTGAAGCTTTCTTT
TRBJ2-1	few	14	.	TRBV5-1	CASAGQGDINEQFF	TGCGCCAGCGCGGGGCAGGGGGACATAAATGAGCAGTTCTTC
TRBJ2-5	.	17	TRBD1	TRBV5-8	CASSGAGTGIDQETQYF	TGTGCCAGCAGCGGAGCCGGGACAGGGATAGATCAAGAGACCCAGTACTTC
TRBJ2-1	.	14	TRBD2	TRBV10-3	CAISQAGVSYEQFF	TGTGCCATCAGCCAAGCGGGAGTCTCTTATGAGCAGTTCTTC
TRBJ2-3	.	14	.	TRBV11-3	CASSLDRGGDTQYF	TGTGCCAGCAGCTTAGACCGCGGTGGGGATACGCAGTATTTT
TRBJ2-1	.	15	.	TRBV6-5	CASSFLASTNNEQFF	TGTGCCAGCAGTTTCCTAGCGTCAACAAACAATGAGCAGTTCTTC
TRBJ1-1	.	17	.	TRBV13	CASSLGQKGVGNTEAFF	TGTGCCAGCAGCTTAGGCCAAAAGGGAGTGGGGAACACTGAAGCTTTCTTT
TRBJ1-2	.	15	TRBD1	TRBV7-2	CASSSKGQGRWGYTF	TGTGCCAGCAGCTCAAAGGGACAGGGGAGGTGGGGCTACACCTTC
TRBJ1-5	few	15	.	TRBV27	CASPRPLSGNQPQHF	TGTGCCAGCCCCCGCCCCCTTTCGGGCAATCAGCCCCAGCATTTT
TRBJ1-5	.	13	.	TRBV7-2	CASSGTGGQPQHF	TGTGCCAGTAGCGGAACGGGTGGACAGCCCCAGCATTTT
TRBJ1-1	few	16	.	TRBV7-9	CASSLYQGPWNTEAFF	TGTGCCAGCAGCTTATATCAGGGGCCATGGAACACTGAAGCTTTCTTT
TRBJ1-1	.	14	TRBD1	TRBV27	CASSVLQGVTEAFF	TGTGCCAGCAGTGTCCTACAGGGGGTTACTGAAGCTTTCTTT
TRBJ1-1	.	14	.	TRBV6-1	CASRPGQRNTEAFF	TGTGCCAGCAGACCCGGACAGAGGAACACTGAAGCTTTCTTT
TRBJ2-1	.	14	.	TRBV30	CAWTNGRSINEQFF	TGTGCCTGGACTAACGGGAGATCTATAAATGAGCAGTTCTTC
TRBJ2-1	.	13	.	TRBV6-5	CASKFQANNEQFF	TGTGCCAGCAAGTTTCAGGCCAACAATGAGCAGTTCTTC
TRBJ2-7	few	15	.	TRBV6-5	CASSYGHPSSYEQYF	TGTGCCAGCAGTTACGGACACCCCTCATCCTACGAGCAGTACTTC
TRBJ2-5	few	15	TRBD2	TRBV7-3	CASSSSGGRLSTQYF	TGTGCCAGCAGCTCTAGCGGGGGGCGGCTGTCGACCCAGTACTTC